This T cell receptor (beta chain) was recorded in a study of shared clonotypes between healthy human individuals. Study outcomes and limitations: The sharing of 5% to 5.5% of naive CD4 clonotypes was seen across several donors. Clonotype sharing among donors was thought likely to change with sequencing depth.

The germline V gene encodes CDR1 PRHDT and CDR2 FYEKMQ (reference sequence). V shed 6 bases and J shed 5 bases, with 16 bases lying between them. The CDR3 extends over 14 amino acids. Replicate PCRs run on sorted subsets employed 200 ng DNA, 30,000 to 35,000 T cell genomes. TCRdb keeps only in-frame clones here, not all; method: immunoSEQ multiplex PCR. The data contain about 650,000 clones, nearly 97% of them singletons. With regard to this clone: Its specificity is unknown.

As defined, naive CD8 cells were CD45RO-negative and positively selected for CCR7, with terminally differentiated effector memory CD45RA+ cells excluded. The origin of this receptor is a woman in her twenties or thirties in good health. J is TRBJ1-2 and V is TRBV13; D ambiguous. Sample: naive CD8+ T cells sorted from blood. The CDR3 here is CASSVRGIEYGYTF. The CDR3 bases are TGTGCCAGCAGTGTTAGAGGGATTGAGTATGGCTACACCTTC.